The TCR beta chain described here comes from a study of blood T cells in healthy people across ages. A second PCR, run for roughly 7 to 12 cycles, used a sample-barcoded 5' primer plus a J-beta primer mix. Each CDR3 protein is one row after TCRdb ran MiXCR on the 5' RACE reads. The repertoire includes approximately 780,000 distinct CDR3 sequences, roughly 25% of them detected once, and around 2.9% sits in the top ten. The J segment lost 5 bases and the V segment lost 3 bases, leaving 3 bases of the junction unmatched. The CDR3 sequence is 12 residues long. Germline CDR1 is DFQATT and CDR2 is SNEGSKA (reference sequence). This clonotype was seen a few times. These data also formed part of another study, on T cells of mothers and their children. This second study says: Every mother produced more than 9 million TCR beta CDR3 reads, whereas every child provided about 3 million.

The sequence derives from a boy younger than 18 in good health. The rearrangement links TRBV20-1 to TRBJ1-1; 7 bases align to TRBD1. Specimen: blood. CDR3 bases: TGCAGTGCTAGGCAGGGGGAAACTGAAGCTTTCTTT. As protein: CSARQGETEAFF.